This TCR beta chain was captured in a study of OX40 agonist ivuxolimab in advanced cancers. About the study as a whole: Ivuxolimab, which targeted the costimulatory receptor OX40 (CD134), was an agonistic, fully human IgG2 monoclonal antibody. A male proportion of around 81% and a mean age of 60 years, ranging from about 23 to 90, were recorded for the dose-escalation cohort. Partial responses occurred in three dose-escalation patients: two with cutaneous melanoma and one with hepatocellular carcinoma. Among the roughly 52 dose-escalation patients, around 20 had hepatocellular carcinoma, 15 or so melanoma, 9 renal cell carcinoma and 9 head and neck cancer. The monotherapy dose-escalation portion (N ≈ 56 patients) of the phase I ivuxolimab trial is reported in the paper. Patients were allowed to have had prior anti-PD-1, anti-PD-L1 or anti-CTLA-4 therapy, and 40% of the dose-escalation patients had been treated with checkpoint inhibitors. Peripheral TCRbeta sequencing was intended to test whether TCR sequence diversity was altered and clonal T-cell expansion was caused by ivuxolimab. Intravenous ivuxolimab was administered to patients every 2 weeks at six dose levels: 0.01, 0.1, 0.3, 1.5, 3 and 10 mg/kg. Paper-wide results and their limitations: In the 0.1-3.0 mg/kg groups, partial responders had among the lowest normalized peripheral clonal expansion, particularly in CD8+ T cells. On average, CD8+ T cells showed more expanded clones than CD4+ T cells after ivuxolimab. Low levels of normalized T-cell clonal expansion were also shown by some nonresponding patients. The antigen specificity of the peripheral T cells that underwent clonal expansion was not determined. At doses from 0.1 to 3.0 mg/kg, clonal expansion was seen in both CD4+ and CD8+ blood T cells between baseline and week 6.

From cysteine to phenylalanine, the CDR3 is 16 amino acids long. The entry retains the CDR3 DNA only, 48 bases that are in frame from base 1. Looking up the germline V gene yields CDR1 SGHTA and CDR2 FQGTGA. V loses 8 bases at its end and J loses 2 bases; junction bases beyond the gene matches: 15. To sequence the TCRbeta CDR3 region, genomic DNA was isolated from the sorted cells. The immunoSEQ Assay was used to sequence the TCRbeta CDR3 regions. TCRdb stores this immuneACCESS table with in-frame sequences only. Part of the clones is absent; in the studies checked, under half of the shortfall reflects unresolved V genes, and no reason is known for the rest. Recorded for this sample are about 50,000 clones; around nine tenths of them occurred a single time. The ten biggest clones cover 5.5% to 7.5% of the sample. Patients with a history of autoimmune disease or receiving systemic immunosuppression were excluded from the trial. Peripheral blood for TCR sequencing was collected from all dose cohorts at baseline, on cycle 4 day 1, and on cycle 7 day 1. The samples were taken from a phase I, first-in-human, multicenter, open-label dose-escalation trial of ivuxolimab. The trial enrolled adults with locally advanced or metastatic head and neck squamous cell, hepatocellular, melanoma or renal cell carcinoma. CD4+ and CD8+ T cells were sorted separately from peripheral blood before TCR sequencing.

About this clone: The antigen it binds to is not known. One base away there is no much larger clone; base qualities are not given.

This receptor chain uses TRBV7-3 and TRBJ2-7; 7 middle bases align to TRBD2. Sequenced material: CD4+ or CD8+ T cells sorted from blood, taken in a trial of the OX40 agonist ivuxolimab. The origin of this receptor is an adult with an advanced solid tumor such as melanoma, head and neck, liver or kidney cancer. The DNA is TGTGCCAGCGGGGGGGACCGGATCCAAAGCACCTACGAGCAGTACTTC. Translated, it reads CASGGDRIQSTYEQYF. Outside the CDR3, residues come from the reference TRBV7-3 and TRBJ2-7 proteins, so the full variable domain is: GAGVSQTPSNKVTEKGKYVELRCDPISGHTALYWYRQSLGQGPEFLIYFQGTGAADDSGLPNDRFFAVRPEGSVSTLKIQRTERGDSAVYLCASGGDRIQSTYEQYFGPGTRLTVT.